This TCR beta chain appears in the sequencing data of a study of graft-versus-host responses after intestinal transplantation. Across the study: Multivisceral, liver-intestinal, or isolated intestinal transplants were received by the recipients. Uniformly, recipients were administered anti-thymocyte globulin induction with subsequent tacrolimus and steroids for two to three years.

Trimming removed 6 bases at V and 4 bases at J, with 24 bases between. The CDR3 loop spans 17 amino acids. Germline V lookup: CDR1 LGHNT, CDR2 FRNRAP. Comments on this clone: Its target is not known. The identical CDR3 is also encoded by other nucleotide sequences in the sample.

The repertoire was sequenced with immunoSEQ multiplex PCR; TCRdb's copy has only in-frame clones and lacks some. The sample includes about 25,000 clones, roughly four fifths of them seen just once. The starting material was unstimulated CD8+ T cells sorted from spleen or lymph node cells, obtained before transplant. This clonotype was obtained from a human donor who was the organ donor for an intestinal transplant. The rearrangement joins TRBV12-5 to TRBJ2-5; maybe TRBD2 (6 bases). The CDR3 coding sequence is TGTGCTAGTGGGCCAGACACGGGGGTTTCTGCACGAGAGACCCAGTACTTC. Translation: CASGPDTGVSARETQYF. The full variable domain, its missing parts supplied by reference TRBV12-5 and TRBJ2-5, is DARVTQTPRHKVTEMGQEVTMRCQPILGHNTVFWYRQTMMQGLELLAYFRNRAPLDDSGMPKDRFSAEMPDATLATLKIQPSEPRDSAVYFCASGPDTGVSARETQYFGPGTRLLVL.